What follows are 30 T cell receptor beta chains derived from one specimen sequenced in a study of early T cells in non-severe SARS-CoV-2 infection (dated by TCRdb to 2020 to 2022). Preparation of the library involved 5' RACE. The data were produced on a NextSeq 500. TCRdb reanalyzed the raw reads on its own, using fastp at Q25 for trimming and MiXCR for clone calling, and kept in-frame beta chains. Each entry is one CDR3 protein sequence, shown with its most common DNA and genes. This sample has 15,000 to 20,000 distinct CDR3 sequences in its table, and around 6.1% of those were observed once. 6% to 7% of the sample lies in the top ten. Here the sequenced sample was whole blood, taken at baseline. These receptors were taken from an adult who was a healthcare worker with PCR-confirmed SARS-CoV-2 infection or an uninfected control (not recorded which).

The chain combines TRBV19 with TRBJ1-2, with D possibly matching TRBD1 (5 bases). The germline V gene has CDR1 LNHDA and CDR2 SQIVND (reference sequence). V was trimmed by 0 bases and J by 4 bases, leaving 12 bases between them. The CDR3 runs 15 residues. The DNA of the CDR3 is TGTGCCAGTAGTATAGAAGGGGCTGGTCTCTATGGCTACACCTTC. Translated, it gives CASSIEGAGLYGYTF.

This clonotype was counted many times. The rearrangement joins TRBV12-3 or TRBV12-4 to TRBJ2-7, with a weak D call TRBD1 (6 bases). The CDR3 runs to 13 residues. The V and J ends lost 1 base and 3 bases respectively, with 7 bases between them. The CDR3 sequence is CASSLGGGYEQYF. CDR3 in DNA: TGTGCCAGCAGTTTAGGAGGGGGCTACGAGCAGTACTTC.

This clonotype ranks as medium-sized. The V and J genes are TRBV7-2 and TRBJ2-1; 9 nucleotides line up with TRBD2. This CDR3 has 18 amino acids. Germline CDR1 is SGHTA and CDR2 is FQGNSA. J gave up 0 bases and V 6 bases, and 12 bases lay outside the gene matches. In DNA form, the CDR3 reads TGTGCCAGCAGACTAATGAAGGTAGCGGGGGACTCCTACAATGAGCAGTTCTTC. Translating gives CASRLMKVAGDSYNEQFF. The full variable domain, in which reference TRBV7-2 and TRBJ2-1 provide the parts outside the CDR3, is GAGVSQSPSNKVTEKGKDVELRCDPISGHTALYWYRQSLGQGLEFLIYFQGNSAPDKSGLPSDRFSAERTGGSVSTLTIQRTQQEDSAVYLCASRLMKVAGDSYNEQFFGPGTRLTVL.

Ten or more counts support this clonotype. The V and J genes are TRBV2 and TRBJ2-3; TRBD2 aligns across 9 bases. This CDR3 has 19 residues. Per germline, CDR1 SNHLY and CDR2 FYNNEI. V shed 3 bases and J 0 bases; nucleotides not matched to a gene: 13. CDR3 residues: CASSEGISGGSPSTDTQYF. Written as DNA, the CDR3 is TGTGCCAGCAGTGAGGGGATTAGCGGGGGATCCCCTAGCACAGATACGCAGTATTTT. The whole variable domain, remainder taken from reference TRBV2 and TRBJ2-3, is EPEVTQTPSHQVTQMGQEVILRCVPISNHLYFYWYRQILGQKVEFLVSFYNNEISEKSEIFDDQFSVERPDGSNFTLKIRSTKLEDSAMYFCASSEGISGGSPSTDTQYFGPGTRLTVL.

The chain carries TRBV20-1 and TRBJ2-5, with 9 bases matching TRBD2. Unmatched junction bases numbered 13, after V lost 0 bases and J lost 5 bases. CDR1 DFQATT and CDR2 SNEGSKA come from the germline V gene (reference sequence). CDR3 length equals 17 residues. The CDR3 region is CSARDPLAGKRRETQYF. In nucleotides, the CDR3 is TGCAGTGCTAGAGATCCTCTAGCGGGGAAACGGAGGGAGACCCAGTACTTC.

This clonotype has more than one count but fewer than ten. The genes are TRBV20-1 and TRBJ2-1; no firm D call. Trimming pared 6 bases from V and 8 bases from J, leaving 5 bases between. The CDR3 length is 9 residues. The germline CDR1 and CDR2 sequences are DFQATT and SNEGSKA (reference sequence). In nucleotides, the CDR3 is TGCAGTGCGACCGATGAGCAGTTCTTC. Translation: CSATDEQFF.

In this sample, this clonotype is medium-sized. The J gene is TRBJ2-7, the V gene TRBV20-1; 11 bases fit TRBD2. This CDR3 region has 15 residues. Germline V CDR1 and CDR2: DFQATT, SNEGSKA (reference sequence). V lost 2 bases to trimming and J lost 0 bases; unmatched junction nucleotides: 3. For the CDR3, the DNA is TGCAGTGCTAGATCGGGGACTAGCGGCTCCTACGAGCAGTACTTC. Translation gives CSARSGTSGSYEQYF.

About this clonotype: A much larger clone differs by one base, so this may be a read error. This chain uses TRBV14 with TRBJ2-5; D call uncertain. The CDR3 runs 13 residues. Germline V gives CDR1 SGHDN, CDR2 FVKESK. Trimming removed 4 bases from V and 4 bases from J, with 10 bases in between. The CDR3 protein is CASSRVVAETQYF. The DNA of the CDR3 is TGTGCCAGCAGCCGAGTGGTTGCAGAGACCCAGTACTTC.

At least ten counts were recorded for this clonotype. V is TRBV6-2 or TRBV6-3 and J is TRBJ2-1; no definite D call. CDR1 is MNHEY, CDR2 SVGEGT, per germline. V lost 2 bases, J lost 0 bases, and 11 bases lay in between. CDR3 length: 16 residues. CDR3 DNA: TGTGCCAGCAGTTACGAGACACTGAGCTCCTACAATGAGCAGTTCTTC. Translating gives CASSYETLSSYNEQFF.

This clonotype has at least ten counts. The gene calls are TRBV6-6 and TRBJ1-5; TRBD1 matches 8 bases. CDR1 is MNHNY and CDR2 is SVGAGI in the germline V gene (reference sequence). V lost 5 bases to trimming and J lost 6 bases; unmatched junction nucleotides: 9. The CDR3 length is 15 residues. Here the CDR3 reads CASSPRQGQGQPQHF. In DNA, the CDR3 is TGTGCCAGCAGTCCCCGACAGGGGCAGGGTCAGCCCCAGCATTTT.

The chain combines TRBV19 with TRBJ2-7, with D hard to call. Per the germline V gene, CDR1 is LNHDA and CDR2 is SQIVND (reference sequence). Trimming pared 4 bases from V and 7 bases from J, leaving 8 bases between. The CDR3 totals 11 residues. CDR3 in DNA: TGTGCCAGTAGTAACGTTGGGGAGCAGTACTTC. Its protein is CASSNVGEQYF.

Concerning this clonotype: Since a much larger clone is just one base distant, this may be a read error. CDR3 amino acids: CASSAGRGGYEQYF. The CDR3 DNA reads TGTGCCAGCAGCGCGGGACGGGGGGGCTACGAGCAGTACTTC. The chain links TRBV11-3 to TRBJ2-7; 8 bases agree with TRBD2. V lost 5 bases to trimming and J lost 3 bases; unmatched junction nucleotides: 6. This CDR3 region has 14 residues. CDR1 is SGHNT and CDR2 is YENEEA in the germline V gene. Variable domain in full (rest from reference TRBV11-3 and TRBJ2-7): EAGVVQSPRYKIIEKKQPVAFWCNPISGHNTLYWYLQNLGQGPELLIRYENEEAVDDSQLPKDRFSAERLKGVDSTLKIQPAELGDSAVYLCASSAGRGGYEQYFGPGTRLTVT.

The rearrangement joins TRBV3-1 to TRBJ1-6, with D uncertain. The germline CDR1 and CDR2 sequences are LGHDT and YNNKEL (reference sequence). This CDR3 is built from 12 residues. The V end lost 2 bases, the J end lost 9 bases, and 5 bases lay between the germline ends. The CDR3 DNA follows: TGTGCCAGCAGCCAACTTCGTTCACCCCTCCACTTT. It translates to CASSQLRSPLHF.

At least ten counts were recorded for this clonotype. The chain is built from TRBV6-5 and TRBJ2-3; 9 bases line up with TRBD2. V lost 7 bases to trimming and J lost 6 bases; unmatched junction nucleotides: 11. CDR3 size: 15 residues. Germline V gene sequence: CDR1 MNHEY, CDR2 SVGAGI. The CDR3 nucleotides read TGTGCCAGCACCCGAGCGGGGGGTATTACGGATACGCAGTATTTT. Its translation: CASTRAGGITDTQYF.

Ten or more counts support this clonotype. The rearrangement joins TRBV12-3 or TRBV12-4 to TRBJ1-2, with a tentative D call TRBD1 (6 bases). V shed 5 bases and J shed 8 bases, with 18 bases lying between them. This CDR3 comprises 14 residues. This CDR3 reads CASSLGGGTSGYTF. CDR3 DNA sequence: TGTGCCAGCAGTCTCGGGGGAGGGACATCGGGCTACACCTTC.

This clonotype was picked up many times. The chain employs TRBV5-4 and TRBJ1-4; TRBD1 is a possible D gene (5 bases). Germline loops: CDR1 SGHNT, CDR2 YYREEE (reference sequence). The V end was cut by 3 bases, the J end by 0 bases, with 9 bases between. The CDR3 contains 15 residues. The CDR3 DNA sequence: TGTGCCAGCAGCTCTCAGGGACCAACTAATGAAAAACTGTTTTTT. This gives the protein CASSSQGPTNEKLFF.

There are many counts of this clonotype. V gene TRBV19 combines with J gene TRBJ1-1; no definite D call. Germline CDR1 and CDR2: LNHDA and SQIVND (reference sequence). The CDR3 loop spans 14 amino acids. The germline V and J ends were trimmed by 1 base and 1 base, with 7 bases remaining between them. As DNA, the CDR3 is TGTGCCAGTAGTATAGCCCAGAAGAACACTGAAGCTTTCTTT. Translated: CASSIAQKNTEAFF.

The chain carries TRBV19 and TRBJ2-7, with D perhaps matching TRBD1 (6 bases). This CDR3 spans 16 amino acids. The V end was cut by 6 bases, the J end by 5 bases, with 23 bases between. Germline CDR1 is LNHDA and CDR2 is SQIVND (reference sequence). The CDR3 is CASRLQDRGIQDEQYF. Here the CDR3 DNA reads TGTGCCAGTAGGTTACAGGACAGAGGGATTCAGGACGAGCAGTACTTC.

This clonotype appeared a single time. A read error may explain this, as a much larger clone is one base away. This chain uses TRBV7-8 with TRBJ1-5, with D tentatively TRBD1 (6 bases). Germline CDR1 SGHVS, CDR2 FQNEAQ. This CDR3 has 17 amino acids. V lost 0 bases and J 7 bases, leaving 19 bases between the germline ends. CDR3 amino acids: CASSLATIGGAWQPQHF. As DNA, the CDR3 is TGTGCCAGCAGCTTAGCGACGATAGGGGGGGCATGGCAGCCCCAGCATTTT.

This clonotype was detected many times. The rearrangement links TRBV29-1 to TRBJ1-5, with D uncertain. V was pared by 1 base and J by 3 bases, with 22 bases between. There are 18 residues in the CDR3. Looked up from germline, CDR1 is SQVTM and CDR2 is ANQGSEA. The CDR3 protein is CSVEVPTRSREINQPQHF. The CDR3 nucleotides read TGCAGCGTTGAAGTCCCCACCCGCTCGAGGGAGATCAATCAGCCCCAGCATTTT.

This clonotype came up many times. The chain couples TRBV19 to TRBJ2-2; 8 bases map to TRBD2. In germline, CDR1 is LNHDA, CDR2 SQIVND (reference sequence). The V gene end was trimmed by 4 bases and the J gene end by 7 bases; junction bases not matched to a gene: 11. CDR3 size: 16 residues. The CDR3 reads CASSSLRGGRIGELFF. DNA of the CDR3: TGTGCCAGTAGTAGCCTCCGGGGGGGGCGAATCGGGGAGCTGTTTTTT.

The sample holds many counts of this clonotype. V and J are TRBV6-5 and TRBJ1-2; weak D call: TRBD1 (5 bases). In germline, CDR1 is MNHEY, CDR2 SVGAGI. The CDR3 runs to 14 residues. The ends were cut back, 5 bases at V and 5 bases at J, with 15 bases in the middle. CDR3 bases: TGTGCCAGCAGTACCAGGGAGATCGGGTATGGCTACACCTTC. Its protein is CASSTREIGYGYTF.

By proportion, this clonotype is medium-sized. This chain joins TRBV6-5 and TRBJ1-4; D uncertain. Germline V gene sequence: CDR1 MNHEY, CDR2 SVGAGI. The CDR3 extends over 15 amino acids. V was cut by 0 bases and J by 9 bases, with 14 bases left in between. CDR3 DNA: TGTGCCAGCAGTTACTCGACCCGGTCGGAAAAAAAACTGTTTTTT. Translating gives CASSYSTRSEKKLFF.

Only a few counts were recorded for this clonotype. CDR3 nucleotides: TGTGCCAGCTCACCTCCCAAAGGAGGGACCGGGGAGCTGTTTTTT. The encoded protein is CASSPPKGGTGELFF. The rearrangement uses TRBV18 and TRBJ2-2; D might be TRBD2 (6 bases). V lost 3 bases, J lost 5 bases, and 13 bases lay in between. CDR1 and CDR2 from the germline V gene are KGHSH and LQKENI. This CDR3 has 15 amino acids.

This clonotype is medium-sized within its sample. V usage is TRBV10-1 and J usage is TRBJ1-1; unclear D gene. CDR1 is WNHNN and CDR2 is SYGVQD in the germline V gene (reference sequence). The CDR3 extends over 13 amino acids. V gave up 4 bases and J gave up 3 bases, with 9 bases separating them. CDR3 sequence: CASSVWRHTEAFF. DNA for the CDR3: TGCGCCAGCAGTGTGTGGCGGCACACTGAAGCTTTCTTT.

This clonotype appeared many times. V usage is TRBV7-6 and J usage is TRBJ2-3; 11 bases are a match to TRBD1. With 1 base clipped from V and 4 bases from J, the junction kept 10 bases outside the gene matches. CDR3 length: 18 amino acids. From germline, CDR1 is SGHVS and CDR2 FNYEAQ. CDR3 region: CASSLGVPGQGVSDTQYF. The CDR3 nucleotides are TGTGCCAGCAGCTTAGGAGTCCCGGGACAGGGGGTGTCAGATACGCAGTATTTT.

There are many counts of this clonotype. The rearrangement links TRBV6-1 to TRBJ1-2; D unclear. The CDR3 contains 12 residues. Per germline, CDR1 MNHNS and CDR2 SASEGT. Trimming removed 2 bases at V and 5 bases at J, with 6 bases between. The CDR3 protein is CASSERNYGYTF. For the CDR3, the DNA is TGTGCCAGCAGTGAACGGAATTATGGCTACACCTTC.

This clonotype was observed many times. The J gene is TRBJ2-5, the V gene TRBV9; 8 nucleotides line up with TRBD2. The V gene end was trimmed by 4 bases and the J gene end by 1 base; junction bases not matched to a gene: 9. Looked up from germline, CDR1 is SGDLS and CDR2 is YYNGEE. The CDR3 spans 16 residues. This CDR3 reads CASSNRGGPTQETQYF. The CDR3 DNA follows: TGTGCCAGCAGCAACCGGGGGGGTCCCACCCAAGAGACCCAGTACTTC.

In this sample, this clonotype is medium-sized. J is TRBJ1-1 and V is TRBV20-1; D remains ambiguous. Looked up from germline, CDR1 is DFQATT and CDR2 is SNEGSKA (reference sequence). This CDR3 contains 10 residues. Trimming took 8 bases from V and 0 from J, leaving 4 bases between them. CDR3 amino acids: CSLVNTEAFF. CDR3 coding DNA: TGCAGTTTAGTGAACACTGAAGCTTTCTTT.

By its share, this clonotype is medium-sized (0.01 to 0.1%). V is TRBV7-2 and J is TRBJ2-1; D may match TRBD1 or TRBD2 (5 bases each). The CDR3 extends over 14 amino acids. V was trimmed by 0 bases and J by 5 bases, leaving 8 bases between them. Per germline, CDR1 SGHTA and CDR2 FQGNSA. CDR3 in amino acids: CASSLAWGNNEQFF. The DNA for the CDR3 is TGTGCCAGCAGCTTAGCTTGGGGGAACAATGAGCAGTTCTTC.